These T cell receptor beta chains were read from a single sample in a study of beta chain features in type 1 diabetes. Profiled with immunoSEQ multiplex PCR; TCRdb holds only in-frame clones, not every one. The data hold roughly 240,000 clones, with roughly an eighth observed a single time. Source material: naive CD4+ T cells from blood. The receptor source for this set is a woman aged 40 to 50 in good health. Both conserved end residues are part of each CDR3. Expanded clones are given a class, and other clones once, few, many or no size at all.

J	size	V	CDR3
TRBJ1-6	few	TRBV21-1	CASSKVWTDSPLHF
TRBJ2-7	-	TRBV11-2	CASSQGRGGSYEQYF
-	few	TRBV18	CASSPPTGEGGEQYF
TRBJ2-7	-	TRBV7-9	CASSLVQAGGPYEQYF
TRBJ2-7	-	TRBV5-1	CASSPTGGYYEQYF
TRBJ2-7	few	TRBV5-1	CASSLDSTYEQYF
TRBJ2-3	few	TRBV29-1	CSVERRGGDTDTQYF
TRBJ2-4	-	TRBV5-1	CASSRSRTSGGPRGTKNIQYF
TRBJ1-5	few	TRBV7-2	CASSLARQTPQHF
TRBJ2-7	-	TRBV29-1	CSVAGEYSYEQYF
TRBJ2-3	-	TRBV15	CATWRGGRDTQYF
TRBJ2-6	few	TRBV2	CASNLIRTGLSGANVLTF
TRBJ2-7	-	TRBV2	CASSTRQDSVHYF
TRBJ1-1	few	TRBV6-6	CASSYRQGWAFF
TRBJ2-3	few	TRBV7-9	CASSWTSGGQSDTQYF
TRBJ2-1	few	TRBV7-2	CASSLRVGVNEQFF
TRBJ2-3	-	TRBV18	CASSPRGQGGTDTQYF
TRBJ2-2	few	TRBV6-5	CASSGVADTGELFF
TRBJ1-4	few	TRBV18	CASSPDGTGNEKLFF
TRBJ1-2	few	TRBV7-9	CASSRQGNYGYTF
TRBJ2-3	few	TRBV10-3	CAISVARRQGLADTQYF
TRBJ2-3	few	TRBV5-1	CASSLSKGQSFTDTQYF
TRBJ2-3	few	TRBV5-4	CASSRTSGGALDTQYF
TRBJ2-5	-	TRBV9	CASSGTGTSGDQETQYF
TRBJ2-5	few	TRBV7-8	CASRKLSGVEETQYF
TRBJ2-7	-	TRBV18	CASSPQEGIDEQYF
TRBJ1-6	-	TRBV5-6	CASSFHRSPLHF
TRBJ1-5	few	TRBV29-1	CSVRTGSADQPQHF
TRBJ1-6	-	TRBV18	CASSPSNSPLHF
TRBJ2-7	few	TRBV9	CASSVNPSTTYEQYF
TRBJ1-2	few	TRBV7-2	CASSPREGVVYGYTF
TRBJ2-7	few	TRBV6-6	CASSSGGGGVEQYF
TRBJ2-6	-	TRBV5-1	CASSLAGGPGANVLTF
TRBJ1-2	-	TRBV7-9	CASSLGGRGYTF